The present T cell receptor beta chain was sequenced within a study of CXCR3-negative and CXCR3-positive naive CD8 T cells. Study information: Per library, roughly 1.5 +/- 0.3 million reads; approximately 150 million TRB reads overall.

Points from the study as a whole: Comparison of naive cells showed more hydrophobic TRB CDR3s in CXCR3-positive than in CXCR3-negative naive cells.

Via 5' RACE with UMI labels, TRB cDNA libraries were prepared. From its re-call of the 5' RACE reads, TCRdb lists each CDR3 protein once, without DNA. The listing contains over 35,000 distinct CDR3 sequences. As concerns this clonotype: Its target is not known.

Per the germline V gene, CDR1 is MDHEN and CDR2 is SYDVKM. The CDR3 runs 16 residues. V and J are TRBV28 and TRBJ1-4. This receptor was obtained from a human donor in good health. Some clones in this sample may be carry-over from other donors' samples. The specimen sequenced was naive CXCR3- CD8+ T cells from blood. As for subset: CD45RO-CCR7+CD27+CD95- naive CD8+ T cells lacking CXCR3 (TNR3-). The chain's CDR3 is CASSLWAAGRDENLFF.